This T cell receptor beta chain was recovered during a study of shared clonotypes between healthy human individuals. This CDR3 region has 14 residues. V was clipped by 4 bases and J by 0 bases; unmatched bases: 3. CDR1 is SQVTM, CDR2 ANQGSEA, per germline. Cells designated naive CD8 were CD45RO-negative and were positively selected for CCR7, with terminally differentiated effector memory CD45RA+ cells excluded. Donors comprised healthy HIV-negative adults lacking recent acute infections or vaccinations. Each donor was a Caucasian adult residing in Nashville, Tennessee. The assay was carried out at the deep level. Every subset had its genomic DNA shared out evenly among several immunoSEQ plates. Sequencing was performed with immunoSEQ multiplex PCR; in TCRdb, only in-frame clones are kept and a portion is missing. The sample carries more than 600,000 clones, about 90% recorded once.

The V and J genes are TRBV29-1 and TRBJ2-7, with 10 bases aligning to TRBD2. This sequence originates from a young man in good health. Input material: naive CD8+ T cells sorted from blood. In DNA, the CDR3 is TGCAGCGTTGTGCCTAGCGGGAGCTCCTACGAGCAGTACTTC. Translated: CSVVPSGSSYEQYF.